These T cell receptor beta chains were read from a single sample in a study of identical twins. TCRdb recomputed calls from the 5' RACE reads with MiXCR, one row per CDR3 protein. Of about 500,000 distinct CDR3 sequences in the sample, 14% are singletons; the top ten hold around 0.98%. In addition, the sample was reused for a study of yellow fever vaccine responses in identical twins.

Source material: CD4+ T cells sorted from blood. Receptor source: a young woman in good health. Both conserved end residues are part of each CDR3. The size of a clone is reported for some rows only, either as once, few or many, or as a class for expanded clones.

>TRBJ2-7|TRBV6-1|few
CASRDPGLENWEQYF
>TRBJ2-1|TRBV20-1|many
CSATISGFEQFF
>TRBJ1-2|TRBV6-1|few
CATRRQGSNYGYTF
>TRBJ1-1|TRBV6-2/TRBV6-3|few
CASSYSGPRAFF
>TRBJ2-3|TRBV29-1|NA
CSASRWDRATDTQYF
>TRBJ1-4|TRBV5-4|NA
CASSMDRGQEKLFF
>TRBJ2-5|TRBV10-3|many
CAISGTGVARETQYF
>TRBJ1-1|TRBV6-5|few
CASSYSGNSGTEAFF
>TRBJ2-5|TRBV29-1|NA
CSVVLGTSGRETQYF
>TRBJ2-5|TRBV6-2/TRBV6-3|few
CASSYSKTEETQYF
>TRBJ2-1|TRBV11-1|many
CASSLRLAGANEQFF
>TRBJ2-5|TRBV11-2|NA
CASSFGDHSQETQYF
>TRBJ2-5|TRBV7-9|few
CASSLGTASQETQYF
>TRBJ2-1|TRBV20-1|few
CSAGTRLPQEQFF
>TRBJ1-6|TRBV28|few
CASSRGLVSSTLHF
>TRBJ2-3|TRBV20-1|few
CSARVSGGRSTDTQYF
>TRBJ2-7|TRBV10-2|few
CASSTDRGLYEQYF
>TRBJ2-7|TRBV5-1|few
CASSLGPNSYEQYF
>TRBJ2-7|TRBV6-1|few
CASRLRDRGTYEQYF
>TRBJ2-1|TRBV4-1|few
CASSRLTGGVYNEQFF
>TRBJ2-5|TRBV7-2|many
CASSLGSSRTMGETQYF
>TRBJ2-7|TRBV7-2|NA
CASKLDRFSYEQYF
>TRBJ2-2|TRBV5-1|many
CASSRDTGELFF
>TRBJ2-1|TRBV10-3|NA
CAISGGLEGEQFF
>TRBJ2-7|TRBV24-1|few
CATSDFPSGSGEQYF
>TRBJ2-1|TRBV5-5|few
CASSLDLKQFF
>TRBJ1-2|TRBV12-3/TRBV12-4|few
CASSLPTGRYGYTF
>TRBJ2-7|TRBV3-1|NA
CASSQSWGTSGYEQYF
>TRBJ2-1|TRBV12-3/TRBV12-4|few
CASSSKTGTRNEQFF
>TRBJ2-7|TRBV20-1|few
CSASSSDSYEQYF
>TRBJ2-2|TRBV12-3/TRBV12-4|few
CASARTRSGLTRSGELFF
>TRBJ2-7|TRBV18|NA
CASSRGTGSLEGYEQYF
>TRBJ2-6|TRBV11-2|few
CASSLGLAGNSGANVLTF
>TRBJ2-3|TRBV4-2|NA
CASSQAGTSGRPDTQYF
>TRBJ2-4|TRBV4-2|NA
CASSQAERTGTVYF
>TRBJ2-3|TRBV6-2/TRBV6-3|few
CASSYYETASSKGTQYF
>TRBJ2-5|TRBV12-3/TRBV12-4|NA
CASSLLAGRLTQYF
>TRBJ2-5|TRBV24-1|NA
CATRAGGKTQYF
>TRBJ2-3|TRBV3-1|few
CASSQGSGGSGNTQYF
>TRBJ2-1|TRBV6-1|few
CASSDAGINEQFF
>TRBJ2-2|TRBV4-2|NA
CASSQDIRGANTGELFF
>TRBJ1-2|TRBV9|NA
CASSVGGTANYGYTF
>TRBJ2-5|TRBV10-3|few
CAISEEMVVAGKETQYF
>TRBJ2-2|TRBV10-3|NA
CAITQGRGSNTGELFF
>TRBJ2-5|TRBV12-3/TRBV12-4|NA
CASSLDGIKETQYF
>TRBJ2-7|TRBV12-3/TRBV12-4|once
CASCRWDTLTYEQYF
>TRBJ2-1|TRBV3-1|few
CASSQEDRGDEQFF
>TRBJ1-5|TRBV20-1|few
CSARPSDRGGQPQHF
>TRBJ2-2|TRBV29-1|many
CSGRGTGELFF
>TRBJ2-2|TRBV6-1|NA
CASTSGGSNFAGELFF
>TRBJ2-1|TRBV20-1|few
CSALLAGRGSEQFF
>TRBJ2-1|TRBV5-1|few
CASSSGYLSDNEQFF
>TRBJ2-3|TRBV7-2|many
CASSLDWGTDTQYF
>TRBJ2-3|TRBV11-3|NA
CASSLDSLVADTQYF